This T cell receptor beta chain was sequenced for a study of cytomegalovirus exposure and HLA in healthy donors. Study-wide context: HLA-typed donors were the source of about 81 million unique TCRs held in an early data release.

In this sample, this clone turned up a few times. No antigen is known for it. Amplification used 60 Vbeta primers and 13 Jbeta primers. Sequencing used immunoSEQ multiplex PCR; TCRdb keeps in-frame clones, though not all of them. The profile covers about 130,000 clones, with 65% to 80% appearing a single time and 6.5% to 8% taken by the ten largest. The CDR3 runs 15 residues. Regarding the study as a whole: Researchers reported in a later analysis that common viral pathogens appeared linked to several top clusters. Beyond CMV serostatus, there was no information to go on about immune exposure. In an earlier analysis, most TCR beta V segments were productive about 87% or about 30% of the time.

The source of this sequence is a man aged 35 to 55 in good health and CMV-seropositive. V usage is TRBV1 and J usage is TRBJ2-1; TRBD2 is the table's D call, not checked against the DNA. TRBV1 is given as a pseudogene. Sequenced input: PBMCs. The DNA for the CDR3 is TGCACCAGCAGCCAGAGCGGGGCCGACATCAATGAGCAGTTCTTC. Translation: CTSSQSGADINEQFF.